This TCR beta chain comes out of a study of T cell repertoires in cytomegalovirus infection. The CDR3 runs 15 residues. Trimming cost V 2 bases and J 4 bases, with 14 bases left between them. From germline, CDR1 is SEHNR and CDR2 FQNEAQ (reference sequence). Overall study findings and caveats: Totalled public TCR beta family frequency picked out people who carried CMV plus the relevant HLA.

TCRdb re-called the reads through MiXCR, storing one row per CDR3 protein. This table holds 640,000 or so distinct CDR3 sequences, around 30% found once. Worth noting for this clonotype: Its antigen is still unknown.

The sequences come from cultured PBMCs, collected from culture after CMV antigen stimulation. The sequence came from a human donor in good health (CMV status not recorded). Some clones in this sample may be carry-over from other donors' samples. The chain joins TRBV7-9 to TRBJ1-1; D is unresolved. The CDR3 DNA sequence: TGTGCCAGCAGCTTACTGGGGTTGAGAGGCACTGAAGCTTTCTTT. Protein sequence: CASSLLGLRGTEAFF.